This T cell receptor (beta chain) is drawn from a study of T-cell reconstitution after alpha-beta-depleted transplantation in children. Library preparation (for TCRbeta) was performed with unique molecular identifiers. TCRdb reprocessed the PCR reads with MiXCR, giving one entry per CDR3 protein. The table has around 96,000 distinct CDR3 sequences, 12% seen once; the top ten hold approximately 13%. V was pared by 4 bases and J by 5 bases, with 15 bases between. Looked up from germline, CDR1 is DFQATT and CDR2 is SNEGSKA (reference sequence). The CDR3 runs to 13 residues. The sample holds many counts of this clonotype.

The J gene is TRBJ2-7, the V gene TRBV20-1; possibly TRBD1 or TRBD2 for D (5 bases each). The specimen comprised PBMCs from the stem cell graft donor, sampled from the stem cell graft. The TCR was taken from a human donor who donated a stem cell graft to a child with inherited bone marrow failure. The CDR3 DNA reads as TGCAGTGCTAATCAAGTGGGGGTCGACGAGCAGTACTTC. It codes for CSANQVGVDEQYF.